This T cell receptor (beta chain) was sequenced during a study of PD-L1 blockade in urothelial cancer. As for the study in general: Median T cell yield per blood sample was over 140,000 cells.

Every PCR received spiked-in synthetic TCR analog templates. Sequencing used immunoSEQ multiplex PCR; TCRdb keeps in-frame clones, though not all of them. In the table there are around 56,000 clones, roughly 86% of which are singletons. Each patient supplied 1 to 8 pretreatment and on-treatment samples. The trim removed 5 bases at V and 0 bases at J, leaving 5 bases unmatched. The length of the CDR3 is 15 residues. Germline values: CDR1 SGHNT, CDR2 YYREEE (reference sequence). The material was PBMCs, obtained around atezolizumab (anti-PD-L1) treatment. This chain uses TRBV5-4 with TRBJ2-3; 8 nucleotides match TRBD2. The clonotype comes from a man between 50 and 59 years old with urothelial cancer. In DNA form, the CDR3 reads TGTGCCAGCAGATATAGCGGGACCAGCACAGATACGCAGTATTTT. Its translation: CASRYSGTSTDTQYF.